One sample yielded the 21 T cell receptor beta chains listed below, sequenced in a study of a mutant IDH1 vaccine in newly diagnosed glioma. Antigens of these TCRs are unknown. The protocol was immunoSEQ multiplex PCR, while the TCRdb copy is restricted to in-frame clones and leaves out a portion. The sample carries 45,000 to 60,000 clones, approximately 78% recorded once. Noted time point: week 5, during vaccination. Every vaccination contained 300 ug of the mutant IDH1 20-mer peptide and was paired with topical imiquimod. Material: PBMCs, obtained from a glioma patient whose treatment included an IDH1 peptide vaccine. All receptors derive from a man in his fifties or sixties with glioma.

By its share, this clone is medium-sized. The V call is TRBV25-1, the J call TRBJ1-1, with a possible D match to TRBD1 (5 bases). This CDR3 region has 14 residues. V was clipped by 6 bases and J by 3 bases, with 14 bases between them. CDR1 and CDR2 from the germline V gene are MGHDK and SYGVNS. The CDR3 nucleotides read TGTGCCAGCAGAGCAGGGAATCTTGACACTGAAGCTTTCTTT. Residues: CASRAGNLDTEAFF.

The chain is built from TRBV30 and TRBJ1-2, with TRBD1 matching 10 bases. The trim removed 0 bases at V and 8 bases at J, leaving 9 bases unmatched. CDR1 and CDR2 (germline): GTSNPN, SVGIG (reference sequence). The CDR3 totals 15 residues. In DNA form, the CDR3 reads TGTGCCTGGAGTGTACGGGACAGGGGAGCGGTGGGCTACACCTTC. Translated, it gives CAWSVRDRGAVGYTF.

The chain carries TRBV18 and TRBJ2-5; tentatively, D is TRBD1 (6 bases). V lost 1 base and J 2 bases, leaving 11 bases between the germline ends. The germline CDR1 and CDR2 sequences are KGHSH and LQKENI. The CDR3 is 15 amino acids. This CDR3 is CASSPRGGRQETQYF. The DNA of the CDR3 is TGTGCCAGCTCACCACGTGGGGGCCGGCAAGAGACCCAGTACTTC.

This clone was seen only once. The chain carries TRBV13 and TRBJ2-2; 11 bases are a match to TRBD2. The germline CDR1 and CDR2 sequences are PRHDT and FYEKMQ (reference sequence). The V gene end was trimmed by 7 bases and the J gene end by 6 bases; junction bases not matched to a gene: 16. The length of the CDR3 is 18 residues. The DNA for the CDR3 is TGTGCCAGCACCTACACGGGGCTAGCGGGGGGTTTGGCCGGGGAGCTGTTTTTT. Residues: CASTYTGLAGGLAGELFF. Full variable domain (rest looked up from reference TRBV13 and TRBJ2-2): AAGVIQSPRHLIKEKRETATLKCYPIPRHDTVYWYQQGPGQDPQFLISFYEKMQSDKGSIPDRFSAQQFSDYHSELNMSSLELGDSALYFCASTYTGLAGGLAGELFFGEGSRLTVL.

The gene calls are TRBV9 and TRBJ2-5; D is unresolved. Between the trimmed V and J ends, which lost 2 bases and 13 bases, there was a span of 6 bases. The CDR3 extends over 9 amino acids. CDR1 is SGDLS, CDR2 YYNGEE, per germline. The CDR3 protein is CASSVAPYF. In DNA, the CDR3 is TGTGCCAGCAGCGTGGCCCCGTACTTC. The full variable domain, completed using reference TRBV9 and TRBJ2-5, is DSGVTQTPKHLITATGQRVTLRCSPRSGDLSVYWYQQSLDQGLQFLIQYYNGEERAKGNILERFSAQQFPDLHSELNLSSLELGDSALYFCASSVAPYFGPGTRLLVL.

The chain recombines TRBV30 with TRBJ1-3; 7 bases are a match to TRBD1. The CDR3 has 16 amino acids. J lost 0 bases, V lost 3 bases, and 8 bases had no gene match. Germline V gene data show CDR1 as GTSNPN and CDR2 as SVGIG (reference sequence). The CDR3 reads CAWRFLGTVSGNTIYF. The CDR3 nucleotides are TGTGCCTGGAGATTCCTCGGGACAGTCTCTGGAAACACCATATATTTT.

The chain couples TRBV6-5 to TRBJ2-4; 11 nucleotides agree with TRBD1. The CDR3 covers 16 residues. V was clipped by 4 bases and J by 7 bases; unmatched bases: 9. Germline CDR1 reads MNHEY; CDR2 reads SVGAGI. The CDR3 region has the DNA TGTGCCAGCAGTTCCTCCGACTGGACAGGGGGCAACATTCAGTACTTC. Amino acids: CASSSSDWTGGNIQYF.

The chain joins TRBV7-9 to TRBJ1-2; D is perhaps TRBD1 (6 bases). The V end was cut by 4 bases, the J end by 4 bases, with 13 bases between. The CDR3 runs 14 residues. Looked up from germline, CDR1 is SEHNR and CDR2 is FQNEAQ (reference sequence). The CDR3 DNA reads TGTGCCAGCAGCTCGGACAGCCTGCTCTATGGCTACACCTTC. It translates to CASSSDSLLYGYTF.

The genes are TRBV6-5 and TRBJ1-2; 8 bases are a match to TRBD1. Germline-derived CDR1 and CDR2 are MNHEY and SVGAGI. Trimming at V came to 2 bases and at J to 8 bases, leaving 10 bases not matched to a gene. The CDR3 is made up of 15 amino acids. The CDR3 loop reads CASSYNRAGGRGYTF. For the CDR3, the DNA is TGTGCCAGCAGTTACAACCGTGCAGGGGGCCGGGGCTACACCTTC.

V usage is TRBV12-1 and J usage is TRBJ2-5; TRBD2, the table's D call, lacks a check against the DNA. TRBV12-1 is recorded as a pseudogene. The CDR3 has 18 residues. For the CDR3, the DNA is TGTGCCAGCAGCCCCACTTTTCAGAGGCGGGGGGCACAAGAGACCCAGTACTTC. It specifies CASSPTFQRRGAQETQYF.

The CDR3 spells CSVDPRVRTINEQFF. The CDR3 bases are TGCAGCGTTGACCCTAGAGTTCGGACGATAAATGAGCAGTTCTTC. The V and J genes are TRBV29-1 and TRBJ2-1; the D is unclear. V was trimmed by 3 bases and J by 7 bases, leaving 19 bases between them. The CDR3 runs 15 residues. Germline V gene lookup returns CDR1 SQVTM and CDR2 ANQGSEA.

J is TRBJ1-6 and V is TRBV10-1; perhaps TRBD1 as D (5 bases). The germline V and J ends were trimmed by 8 bases and 5 bases, with 10 bases remaining between them. CDR3 length: 13 residues. Germline CDR1 WNHNN, CDR2 SYGVQD (reference sequence). CDR3 nucleotides: TGCGCCAGCCGCCGGGACCATAATTCACCCCTCCACTTT. This encodes CASRRDHNSPLHF.

V is TRBV28 and J is TRBJ2-5, with 7 bases matching TRBD1. V was clipped by 6 bases and J by 6 bases; unmatched bases: 10. The CDR3 contains 14 residues. From germline, CDR1 is MDHEN and CDR2 SYDVKM. The CDR3, as DNA: TGTGCCAGCAGACCTCCGACAGGGACGAAGACCCAGTACTTC. Translated: CASRPPTGTKTQYF.

The J gene is TRBJ1-1, the V gene TRBV6-5; D is possibly TRBD1 (5 bases). Per the germline V gene, CDR1 is MNHEY and CDR2 is SVGAGI. The CDR3 has 12 residues. Trimming took off 8 bases at V and 1 base at J, with 8 bases between the two ends. CDR3 nucleotides: TGTGCCAGCGGGACGGGGAACACTGAAGCTTTCTTT. It is translated as CASGTGNTEAFF.

The chain combines TRBV27 with TRBJ2-5; possibly TRBD1 or TRBD2 for D (5 bases each). Germline CDR1 is MNHEY and CDR2 is SMNVEV (reference sequence). The V and J ends lost 3 bases and 1 base respectively, with 12 bases between them. This CDR3 is 15 amino acids long. The CDR3 spells CASSFWGNSQETQYF. DNA for the CDR3: TGTGCCAGCAGTTTTTGGGGGAATTCCCAAGAGACCCAGTACTTC.

By sample share, this clone is medium-sized. This chain connects TRBV4-1 to TRBJ2-7; no definite D call. Germline values: CDR1 MGHRA, CDR2 YSYEKL. V dropped 4 bases and J dropped 1 base, with 17 bases sitting between them. The CDR3 sequence is 16 residues long. CDR3 in amino acids: CASSPVLRANSYEQYF. The CDR3 region has the DNA TGCGCCAGCAGCCCGGTCCTCCGGGCCAATTCCTACGAGCAGTACTTC.

This rearrangement joins TRBV27 to TRBJ2-2; D gene ambiguous. The germline gives CDR1 MNHEY, CDR2 SMNVEV (reference sequence). CDR3 length: 17 residues. V was cut by 1 base and J by 3 bases, with 15 bases left in between. As DNA, the CDR3 is TGTGCCAGCAGTTTATTTTCAAGGTTGGATGACACCGGGGAGCTGTTTTTT. It specifies CASSLFSRLDDTGELFF.

The V and J genes are TRBV6-6 and TRBJ1-1; TRBD1 is a possible D gene (5 bases). The V end was cut by 2 bases, the J end by 3 bases, with 7 bases between. The CDR3 spans 13 residues. Per the germline V gene, CDR1 is MNHNY and CDR2 is SVGAGI (reference sequence). This CDR3 is CASSYEGHTEAFF. DNA for the CDR3: TGTGCCAGCAGTTACGAGGGGCACACTGAAGCTTTCTTT.

The chain carries TRBV15 and TRBJ2-7, with D unresolved. Germline loops: CDR1 LNHNV, CDR2 YYDKDF (reference sequence). The CDR3 has 13 residues. The ends were cut back, 5 bases at V and 2 bases at J, with 10 bases in the middle. This CDR3 is CATSPAGPYEQYF. The DNA of the CDR3 is TGTGCCACCAGCCCAGCCGGACCCTACGAGCAGTACTTC. Drawing the rest from reference TRBV15 and TRBJ2-7, the complete variable domain is DAMVIQNPRYQVTQFGKPVTLSCSQTLNHNVMYWYQQKSSQAPKLLFHYYDKDFNNEADTPDNFQSRRPNTSFCFLDIRSPGLGDTAMYLCATSPAGPYEQYFGPGTRLTVT.

The chain is built from TRBV6-5 and TRBJ2-3, with D hard to call. This CDR3 is 13 amino acids long. The germline V gene has CDR1 MNHEY and CDR2 SVGAGI. The germline V and J ends were trimmed by 2 bases and 4 bases, with 7 bases remaining between them. The DNA of the CDR3 is TGTGCCAGCAGTTACACAGCCCCAGATACGCAGTATTTT. Its translation: CASSYTAPDTQYF.

The chain couples TRBV29-1 to TRBJ1-1; D may be TRBD1 (6 bases). V was shortened by 4 bases and J by 4 bases, with 19 bases between the two germline ends. This CDR3 has 15 residues. Germline V gene lookup returns CDR1 SQVTM and CDR2 ANQGSEA. This chain's CDR3 is CSVGAQGSGVTEAFF. The CDR3 bases are TGCAGCGTTGGCGCGCAGGGGAGCGGAGTCACTGAAGCTTTCTTT.